The 16 T cell receptor beta chains below come from one sample, sequenced in a study of cytomegalovirus exposure and HLA in healthy donors. The PCR was carried out with 60 Vbeta primers and 13 Jbeta primers. Repertoires were generated with immunoSEQ multiplex PCR, while TCRdb's copy carries only in-frame clones and drops some. Here the sample spans 150,000 to 200,000 clones, around three quarters being singletons. The material sequenced was PBMCs. The receptors were sampled from a woman aged 35 to 49 in good health and CMV-seronegative.

V is TRBV28 and J is TRBJ2-3; tentative D call: TRBD2 (5 bases). CDR3 length: 15 residues. The germline gives CDR1 MDHEN, CDR2 SYDVKM. V lost 1 base and J 2 bases, leaving 10 bases between the germline ends. Written as DNA, the CDR3 is TGTGCCAGCAGTTTATCCTGGAGGCTCACAGATACGCAGTATTTT. Residues: CASSLSWRLTDTQYF.

This clone was seen a single time. The chain joins TRBV28 to TRBJ2-7, with D possibly being TRBD1 (6 bases). Trimming shortened V by 4 bases and J by 1 base, and 17 bases separated the two germline ends. Germline V gene lookup returns CDR1 MDHEN and CDR2 SYDVKM. The CDR3 is 16 amino acids. Here the CDR3 DNA reads TGTGCCAGCAGTTCCCATCCGGGACAAGAGTCCTACGAGCAGTACTTC. It yields the protein CASSSHPGQESYEQYF.

The genes are TRBV14 and TRBJ1-1, with a tentative D call TRBD1 (6 bases). Germline V lookup: CDR1 SGHDN, CDR2 FVKESK. This CDR3 region has 15 residues. The V gene lost 3 bases and the J gene lost 4 bases, with 15 bases spanning the gap. The CDR3 protein is CASSQAGTLRTEAFF. The DNA of the CDR3 is TGTGCCAGCAGCCAGGCCGGGACACTACGCACTGAAGCTTTCTTT.

This rearrangement joins TRBV28 to TRBJ1-5; 7 nucleotides agree with TRBD1. With 6 bases clipped from V and 3 bases from J, the junction kept 5 bases outside the gene matches. The CDR3 spans 14 residues. From germline, CDR1 is MDHEN and CDR2 SYDVKM. CDR3 protein: CASSRDSYNQPQHF. The CDR3 DNA reads TGTGCCAGCAGCCGGGACAGCTACAATCAGCCCCAGCATTTT.

This chain uses TRBV9 with TRBJ2-1; 10 bases are shared with TRBD2. V shed 6 bases, J shed 4 bases, and the junction held 7 bases outside the gene matches. Germline V gene sequence: CDR1 SGDLS, CDR2 YYNGEE. The CDR3 covers 15 residues. The CDR3 DNA sequence: TGTGCCAGCACGAAGCGGGAGGGGTCTTACAATGAGCAGTTCTTC. Translated, it gives CASTKREGSYNEQFF.

The gene calls are TRBV9 and TRBJ1-1, with 8 bases matching TRBD1. The germline gives CDR1 SGDLS, CDR2 YYNGEE. The CDR3 extends over 15 amino acids. V gave up 0 bases and J gave up 1 base; unmatched junction bases: 2. The chain's CDR3 is CASSVGQGANTEAFF. The CDR3 DNA reads as TGTGCCAGCAGCGTAGGTCAGGGGGCGAACACTGAAGCTTTCTTT.

The CDR3 DNA reads TGTGCCAGCAGGACACAGGGTGCTGAGCAGTTCTTC. The encoded protein is CASRTQGAEQFF. The J gene is TRBJ2-1, the V gene TRBV25-1, with D possibly being TRBD1 (6 bases). From germline, CDR1 is MGHDK and CDR2 SYGVNS. The CDR3 loop spans 12 amino acids. V gave up 6 bases and J gave up 9 bases, with 12 bases separating them. The full variable domain, rest sourced from reference TRBV25-1 and TRBJ2-1, is EADIYQTPRYLVIGTGKKITLECSQTMGHDKMYWYQQDPGMELHLIHYSYGVNSTEKGDLSSESTVSRIRTEHFPLTLESARPSHTSQYLCASRTQGAEQFFGPGTRLTVL.

This clone has just a few counts. Because the CDR3's place on the DNA is in doubt, the DNA is left out and the CDR3 is given as listed by TCRdb. The chain uses TRBV6-1 and TRBJ1-1; the table's D call, TRBD1, has no DNA check behind it. Germline CDR1 is MNHNS and CDR2 is SASEGT. The CDR3 spans 13 residues, counting both ends. The CDR3: CASSSSTGPEAFF.

The rearrangement links TRBV11-3 to TRBJ2-2, with a weak D call TRBD2 (5 bases). The CDR3 loop spans 12 amino acids. Trimming stripped 11 bases from V and 1 base from J, with 8 bases between. The germline V gene encodes CDR1 SGHNT and CDR2 YENEEA. CDR3 bases: TGTGCCGATCGGGGGAACACCGGGGAGCTGTTTTTT. Translating gives CADRGNTGELFF.

V is TRBV30 and J is TRBJ1-1; the match to TRBD1 covers 7 bases. This CDR3 has 16 residues. The trim removed 2 bases at V and 4 bases at J, leaving 13 bases unmatched. Germline V lookup: CDR1 GTSNPN, CDR2 SVGIG (reference sequence). In DNA, the CDR3 is TGTGCCTGGAGTTTTAACCCAGGGGGTTTCATCACTGAAGCTTTCTTT. Its protein product is CAWSFNPGGFITEAFF.

The V gene is TRBV6-1, the J gene TRBJ1-5; D is possibly TRBD1 (5 bases). The CDR3 loop spans 14 amino acids. Germline lookup yields CDR1 MNHNS and CDR2 SASEGT. V shed 4 bases and J shed 9 bases, with 16 bases lying between them. The chain's CDR3 is CASSGSTVLGPQHF. The CDR3 nucleotides are TGTGCCAGCAGTGGGTCGACAGTCCTTGGGCCCCAGCATTTT.

The V and J genes are TRBV2 and TRBJ1-6; D may be TRBD1 (6 bases). Germline CDR1 reads SNHLY; CDR2 reads FYNNEI. V lost 3 bases, J lost 7 bases, and 10 bases lay in between. CDR3 size: 14 residues. The CDR3 region is CASSDGQGNSPLHF. The CDR3 DNA sequence: TGTGCCAGCAGTGATGGCCAGGGGAATTCACCCCTCCACTTT.

The chain is built from TRBV29-1 and TRBJ1-5, with TRBD1 as a possible D gene (5 bases). The CDR3 length is 13 residues. V gave up 4 bases and J gave up 7 bases, with 14 bases separating them. Per the germline V gene, CDR1 is SQVTM and CDR2 is ANQGSEA. CDR3 nucleotide sequence: TGCAGCGTTGGTGGGGCAGCAGGGCAGCCCCAGCATTTT. It encodes CSVGGAAGQPQHF.

The gene calls are TRBV7-9 and TRBJ1-1; 8 bases match TRBD1. The germline gives CDR1 SEHNR, CDR2 FQNEAQ (reference sequence). The CDR3 totals 14 residues. The J segment lost 11 bases and the V segment lost 5 bases, leaving 13 bases of the junction unmatched. CDR3 region: CASSIEAGGSVAFF. In DNA form, the CDR3 reads TGTGCCAGCAGCATCGAAGCAGGGGGCTCGGTTGCTTTCTTT. The full variable domain, with the rest looked up from reference TRBV7-9 and TRBJ1-1, is DTGVSQNPRHKITKRGQNVTFRCDPISEHNRLYWYRQTLGQGPEFLTYFQNEAQLEKSRLLSDRFSAERPKGSFSTLEIQRTEQGDSAMYLCASSIEAGGSVAFFGQGTRLTVV.

The CDR3 sequence: CASGLISGSSGNTIYF. In DNA form, the CDR3 reads TGTGCTAGTGGTTTAATTAGTGGGAGCTCTGGAAACACCATATATTTT. The J gene is TRBJ1-3, the V gene TRBV12-5; no firm D call. The CDR3 sequence is 16 residues long. The V and J ends lost 3 bases and 0 bases respectively, with 12 bases between them. Germline CDR1 and CDR2: LGHNT and FRNRAP.

V is TRBV6-1 and J is TRBJ2-5; D might be TRBD1 (6 bases). Between the trimmed V and J ends, which lost 7 bases and 3 bases, there was a span of 12 bases. Germline V gene data show CDR1 as MNHNS and CDR2 as SASEGT. The CDR3 loop spans 13 amino acids. CDR3 DNA: TGTGCCAGCACCCACCGGACAGAAGAGACCCAGTACTTC. As protein: CASTHRTEETQYF.